What follows is one TCR beta chain and its context. This sample was included in a study of T cell responses to AZD1222 COVID-19 vaccine. CDR1 LNHDA and CDR2 SQIVND come from the germline V gene (reference sequence). The CDR3 totals 13 residues. Trimming shortened V by 3 bases and J by 4 bases, and 7 bases separated the two germline ends. Clones were sequenced by immunoSEQ multiplex PCR, and TCRdb holds only the in-frame ones, with some missing. The table lists roughly 100,000 clones, 88% of them singletons, with around 10% in the top ten. Material: peripheral blood, obtained on day 0 of AZD1222 vaccination. This chain links TRBV19 with TRBJ2-1; TRBD1 might be the D (6 bases). This TCR was recovered from an adult in good health. CDR3 in DNA: TGTGCCAGTAGTATGCAGGGGTACAATGAGCAGTTCTTC. This translates into CASSMQGYNEQFF.